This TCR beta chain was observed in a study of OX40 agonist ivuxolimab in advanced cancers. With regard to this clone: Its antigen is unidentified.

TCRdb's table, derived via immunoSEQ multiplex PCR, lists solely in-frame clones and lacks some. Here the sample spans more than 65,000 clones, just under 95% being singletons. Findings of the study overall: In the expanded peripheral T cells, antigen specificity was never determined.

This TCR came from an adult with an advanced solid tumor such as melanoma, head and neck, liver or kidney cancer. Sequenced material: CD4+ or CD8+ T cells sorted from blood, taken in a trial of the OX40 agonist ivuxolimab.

For the CDR3, the DNA is TGTGCCAGCAGCCTACGGACAGGGGGCTCTTCACCCCTCCACTTT. This sequence encodes CASSLRTGGSSPLHF. The chain recombines TRBV9 with TRBJ1-6, with TRBD1 matching 11 bases. The length of the CDR3 is 15 residues. In germline, CDR1 is SGDLS, CDR2 YYNGEE. Trimming cost V 4 bases and J 9 bases; bases outside gene matches: 6.